This T cell receptor (beta chain) was recovered during a study of T cell responses to AZD1222 COVID-19 vaccine. General study points: At baseline, seropositivity was found in only a handful of AZD1222 recipients. Samples come after the peak T cell response, not at day 14. After two AZD1222 doses, spike-specific TCR breadth and depth rose versus day 0.

With regard to this clone: As yet, its antigen is unknown.

Pooled samples include second doses given at about 4 or 12 weeks. The protocol was immunoSEQ multiplex PCR, while the TCRdb copy is restricted to in-frame clones and leaves out a portion. The data contain roughly 120,000 clones, about 90% of them singletons. The CDR3 contains 15 residues. CDR1 is KGHSH, CDR2 LQKENI, per germline. J gave up 0 bases and V 3 bases, and 4 bases lay outside the gene matches. The origin of this receptor is an adult who received the AZD1222 COVID-19 vaccine. The V call is TRBV18, the J call TRBJ1-2, with 7 bases matching TRBD1. This specimen was peripheral blood, taken 28 days after the second AZD1222 dose. CDR3 sequence (DNA): TGTGCCAGCTCACCCGGGACAGTAGCTAACTATGGCTACACCTTC. It encodes CASSPGTVANYGYTF. Variable domain in full (rest from reference TRBV18 and TRBJ1-2): NAGVMQNPRHLVRRRGQEARLRCSPMKGHSHVYWYRQLPEEGLKFMVYLQKENIIDESGMPKERFSAEFPKEGPSILRIQQVVRGDSAAYFCASSPGTVANYGYTFGSGTRLTVV.